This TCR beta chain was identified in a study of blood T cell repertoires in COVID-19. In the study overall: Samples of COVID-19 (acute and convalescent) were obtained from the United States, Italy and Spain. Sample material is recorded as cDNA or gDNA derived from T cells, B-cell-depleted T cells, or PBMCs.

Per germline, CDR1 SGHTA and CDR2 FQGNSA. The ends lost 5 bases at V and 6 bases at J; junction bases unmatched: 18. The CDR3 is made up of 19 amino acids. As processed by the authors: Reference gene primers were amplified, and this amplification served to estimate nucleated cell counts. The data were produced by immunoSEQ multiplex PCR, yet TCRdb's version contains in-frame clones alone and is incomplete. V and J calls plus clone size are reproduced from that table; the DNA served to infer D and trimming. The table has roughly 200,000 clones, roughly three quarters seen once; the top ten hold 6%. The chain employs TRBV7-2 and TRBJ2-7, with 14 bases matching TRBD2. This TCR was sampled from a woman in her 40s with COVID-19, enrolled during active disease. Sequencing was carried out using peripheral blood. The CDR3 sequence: CASSPRLAGGLMMNSEQYF. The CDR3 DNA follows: TGTGCCAGCAGCCCTCGACTAGCGGGGGGGCTTATGATGAACTCCGAGCAGTACTTC.